This TCR beta chain was sequenced in a study of blood T cell repertoires in COVID-19. Study-level background: Researchers got acute and convalescent COVID-19 samples from the United States, Italy and Spain. PBMCs, B-cell-depleted T cells, or T cells provided the cDNA or gDNA that made up the material.

Assay: immunoSEQ multiplex PCR; the TCRdb copy retains only in-frame clones and omits some. The table records 250,000 to 300,000 clones, around three quarters of them present only once. This CDR3 comprises 19 residues. Looked up from germline, CDR1 is MGHRA and CDR2 is YSYEKL. The germline V and J ends were trimmed by 2 bases and 5 bases, with 27 bases remaining between them. The sequencing input was peripheral blood. The rearrangement links TRBV4-1 to TRBJ2-5; possibly TRBD2 for D (6 bases). This clonotype was obtained from a woman older than 75 with acute or convalescent COVID-19. CDR3 bases: TGCGCCAGCAGCCAATCCCGTTTTGGGCCATCAGCGGGCGGTGAGACCCAGTACTTC. As protein: CASSQSRFGPSAGGETQYF.